Below, one TCR beta chain is given with its context. This specimen includes other DNA sequences encoding the same CDR3. The Seattle site enrolled patients during active infection and followed them longitudinally. The sample originates from a study of blood T cell repertoires in COVID-19. Study-level information: Acute and convalescent COVID-19 samples came from the United States, Italy and Spain. PBMCs, B-cell-depleted T cells, or T cells provided the cDNA or gDNA that made up the material.

The CDR3 totals 14 residues. Trimming cost V 3 bases and J 0 bases, with 8 bases left between them. Germline values: CDR1 SGHTA, CDR2 FQGNSA. Per the original data handling: Reference gene primer amplification yielded estimated nucleated cell counts. Using immunoSEQ multiplex PCR, the repertoire was profiled, and TCRdb retains in-frame clones only, with some absent. D and trimming come from the DNA, and the V and J calls and clone size come from that table. The profile shows 250,000 to 400,000 clones, about 87% of them singletons. The source is a woman aged 25 to 39 with COVID-19, enrolled during active disease. The rearrangement links TRBV7-2 to TRBJ1-1; D is possibly TRBD1 (5 bases). Source material: peripheral blood. The DNA of the CDR3 is TGTGCCAGCAGCTTTGGCAGGGTGAACACTGAAGCTTTCTTT. This gives the protein CASSFGRVNTEAFF. Variable domain in full (rest from reference TRBV7-2 and TRBJ1-1): GAGVSQSPSNKVTEKGKDVELRCDPISGHTALYWYRQSLGQGLEFLIYFQGNSAPDKSGLPSDRFSAERTGGSVSTLTIQRTQQEDSAVYLCASSFGRVNTEAFFGQGTRLTVV.